This TCR beta chain was obtained from a study of blood T cells in healthy people across ages. With V trimmed by 6 bases and J by 6 bases, 7 bases remained unmatched. This CDR3 has 13 residues. Germline V gives CDR1 MNHNS, CDR2 SASEGT. Combining a sample-barcoded 5' primer with a J-beta primer mix, a second PCR ran for roughly 7 to 12 cycles. In TCRdb, the 5' RACE reads were re-called with MiXCR into one record per CDR3 protein. Here the sample spans some 1.8 million distinct CDR3 sequences, 35% to 50% being singletons. The chain links TRBV6-1 to TRBJ2-7; 8 bases map to TRBD1. Sequencing input: blood. The TCR was taken from a human donor in good health. The CDR3 DNA follows: TGTGCCAGCAGGATAGGACAGGGAGCCGAGCAGTACTTC. Translation: CASRIGQGAEQYF.